A selection of T cell receptor beta chains follows, all from one sample in a study of blood T cell repertoires in COVID-19. Libraries were prepared by immunoSEQ multiplex PCR; TCRdb keeps only in-frame clonotypes and omits some of them. The sample holds approximately 200,000 clones, around 80% seen once. Material for sequencing was peripheral blood. All receptors derive from a woman of 80 years or more with COVID-19, enrolled during active disease. The CDR3 runs from the conserved cysteine through the conserved F or W. The D gene is left open where the match is weak. The size field is filled for only some rows; it gives once, few, many or a size class.

J gene | V gene | clone size | D gene | CDR3 DNA | CDR3 protein
TRBJ2-3 | TRBV10-3 | - | TRBD1 | TGTGCCATCAGTGCGTCCGGCACAGGGGTGGATACGCAGTATTTT | CAISASGTGVDTQYF
TRBJ2-7 | TRBV9 | - | - | TGTGCCAGCAGCGTAGGGGGGGACGGACCCTACGAGCAGTACTTC | CASSVGGDGPYEQYF
TRBJ2-7 | TRBV15 | - | TRBD1 | TGTGCCACCAGCAGAGGAGGGACAGGGCGCGTCGAGCAGTACTTC | CATSRGGTGRVEQYF
TRBJ2-1 | TRBV19 | few | - | TGTGCCAGTAGTATAAGGATCGGCGGGTATAACAATGAGCAGTTCTTC | CASSIRIGGYNNEQFF
TRBJ1-6 | TRBV9 | - | TRBD1 | TGTGCCAGCAGCCTCCTGGGACAGGGGGATTCACCCCTCCACTTT | CASSLLGQGDSPLHF
TRBJ2-7 | TRBV11-3 | once | - | TGTGCCAGCAGCCCCTCCTCGGGAGTAGATTACGAGCAGTACTTC | CASSPSSGVDYEQYF
TRBJ1-1 | TRBV3-1/TRBV3-2 | - | - | TGTGCCAGCAGCCAAGGGGCAGGGACTAGGTTAACTGAAGCTTTCTTT | CASSQGAGTRLTEAFF
TRBJ1-2 | TRBV5-5 | - | - | TGTGCCAGCAGACAAGGGACATTCTGGGGTAAAGCTAACTATGGCTACACCTTC | CASRQGTFWGKANYGYTF
TRBJ2-7 | TRBV5-5 | - | - | TGTGCCAGCACACCGGGCTCCTACGAGCAGTACTTC | CASTPGSYEQYF
TRBJ2-7 | TRBV7-2 | - | TRBD2 | TGTGCCAGCAGCTTAAGACTAGCGGGAGGGCCCAACGAGCAGTACTTC | CASSLRLAGGPNEQYF
TRBJ2-5 | TRBV19 | - | TRBD2 | TGTGCCAGTAGTATGGGACTAGCGGGATACCAAGAGACCCAGTACTTC | CASSMGLAGYQETQYF
TRBJ2-7 | TRBV12-5 | once | - | TGTGCTAGTGGCTTAAGCGGATGGGAGCAGTACTTC | CASGLSGWEQYF
TRBJ1-3 | TRBV2 | - | - | TGTGCCAGCAGTAAAACGGTAGACTATATCTCTGGAAACACCATATATTTT | CASSKTVDYISGNTIYF
TRBJ1-1 | TRBV18 | - | - | TGTGCCAGCTCACCCCCCGTGCAGGGGAAGGCTTTCTTT | CASSPPVQGKAFF
TRBJ2-2 | TRBV30 | - | - | TGTGCCTGGAGTCCCTTCACCGGGGAGCTGTTTTTT | CAWSPFTGELFF
TRBJ1-2 | TRBV6-5 | - | TRBD1 | TGTGCCAGCGGCGACAGGGGGGGTGGCTACACCTTC | CASGDRGGGYTF
TRBJ2-1 | TRBV14 | - | - | TGTGCCAGCAGCCAAGGGGGGGGCGCATACAATGAGCAGTTCTTC | CASSQGGGAYNEQFF
TRBJ2-1 | TRBV5-6 | - | TRBD2 | TGTGCCAGCAGTGGGACTAGCGGGAGCAACCTAGCCAATGAGCAGTTCTTC | CASSGTSGSNLANEQFF
TRBJ1-1 | TRBV5-1 | - | - | TGCGCCAGCAGCTTGACACAGAACACTGAAGCTTTCTTT | CASSLTQNTEAFF
TRBJ1-2 | TRBV19 | few | TRBD1 | TGTGCCAGTAGTGTAACAGGGGCCGCCGGCTATGGCTACACCTTC | CASSVTGAAGYGYTF
TRBJ2-1 | TRBV6-5 | - | - | TGTGCCAGCAGTTATCGTGGCGGGACTCAGTTCTTC | CASSYRGGTQFF
TRBJ2-2 | TRBV10-3 | - | - | TGTGCCATCAGTGAGTCGTGGGGGGCCGGGGAGCTGTTTTTT | CAISESWGAGELFF
TRBJ2-6 | TRBV2 | - | TRBD1 | TGTGCCAGCAGTGTGGGACAGGGGAGCTCTGGGGCCAACGTCCTGACTTTC | CASSVGQGSSGANVLTF
TRBJ2-7 | TRBV19 | once | TRBD1 | TGTGCCAGTAGTAACACCGGGACAGGGAAGCAGTACTTC | CASSNTGTGKQYF
TRBJ2-7 | TRBV18 | - | - | TGTGCCAGCTCACCATCGGGGAGCTCCTACGAGCAGTACTTC | CASSPSGSSYEQYF
TRBJ2-7 | TRBV2 | - | - | TGTGCCAGCATTTCGGGTCAGTCCTACGAGCAGTACTTC | CASISGQSYEQYF
TRBJ2-7 | TRBV11-2 | - | TRBD2 | TGTGCCAGCAGCTTAGATGGACTAGCGGGAGGCGGAACCTACGAGCAGTACTTC | CASSLDGLAGGGTYEQYF
TRBJ1-1 | TRBV28 | - | - | TGTGCCAGCAGTTTATTGCCTGGCAACACTGAAGCTTTCTTT | CASSLLPGNTEAFF
TRBJ2-1 | TRBV2 | - | TRBD1 | TGTGCCAGCGGACAGACAGGGGACAATGAGCAGTTCTTC | CASGQTGDNEQFF
TRBJ2-7 | TRBV4-3 | - | TRBD1 | TGCGCCAGCAGCCAGCGGACAGGGGGCAGGTACGAGCAGTACTTC | CASSQRTGGRYEQYF
TRBJ1-2 | TRBV9 | few | - | TGTGCCAGCAGCCCCCAGGGAGGGTTCTATGGCTACACCTTC | CASSPQGGFYGYTF
TRBJ2-7 | TRBV12-5 | many | - | TGTGCTAGTGGTCCGTCCACAGGGATAGCCTCCTACGAGCAGTACTTC | CASGPSTGIASYEQYF
TRBJ1-5 | TRBV2 | once | - | TGTGCCAGCAGCGAAGGTCAGGGACAGCCCCAGCATTTT | CASSEGQGQPQHF
TRBJ2-7 | TRBV18 | - | - | TGTGCCAGCTCACCCTTATTGACAATTTACGAGCAGTACTTC | CASSPLLTIYEQYF
TRBJ1-1 | TRBV6-5 | - | - | TGTGCCAGCAGGGGGGGCACTGAAGCTTTCTTT | CASRGGTEAFF
TRBJ2-7 | TRBV7-2 | - | - | TGTGCCAGCAGCCGTACACTAGGAGCCTACGAGCAGTACTTC | CASSRTLGAYEQYF
TRBJ2-5 | TRBV3-1/TRBV3-2 | - | TRBD2 | TGTGCCAGCAGTTTTAGCGGGCCAGAGACCCAGTACTTC | CASSFSGPETQYF
TRBJ1-2 | TRBV6-5 | - | TRBD1 | TGTGCCGGAGGAAGGGACAGGTACTATGGCTACACCTTC | CAGGRDRYYGYTF
TRBJ1-5 | TRBV28 | - | - | TGTGCCAGCAGTTCAGGACACCCCAATCAGCCCCAGCATTTT | CASSSGHPNQPQHF
TRBJ1-6 | TRBV5-4 | - | - | TGTGCCAGCAGCTTGAGGAGCTCCTATAATTCACCCCTCCACTTT | CASSLRSSYNSPLHF
TRBJ2-5 | TRBV28 | - | TRBD1 | TGTGCCAGCAGCAAAGGACAGGGGGCCCAAGAGACCCAGTACTTC | CASSKGQGAQETQYF
TRBJ1-6 | TRBV2 | - | - | TGTGCCAGCACACTAACCCGACAGGATTATAATTCACCCCTCCACTTT | CASTLTRQDYNSPLHF
TRBJ1-2 | TRBV6-2/TRBV6-3 | few | - | TGTGCCAGCAGTTGGACACAGAGGAACTATGGCTACACCTTC | CASSWTQRNYGYTF
TRBJ2-1 | TRBV6-1 | - | TRBD2 | TGTGCCAGCAGTGAAGTCGGCGGGGGGGCCTACAATGAGCAGTTCTTC | CASSEVGGGAYNEQFF
TRBJ1-1 | TRBV10-3 | - | - | TGTGCCATCAGGGCTCAGACAGAGTACTCTCCGAACACTGAAGCTTTCTTT | CAIRAQTEYSPNTEAFF
TRBJ1-5 | TRBV7-9 | few | TRBD1 | TGTGCCAGCAGCTCCGGACAGGAATCTCAGCCCCAGCATTTT | CASSSGQESQPQHF
TRBJ2-1 | TRBV3-1/TRBV3-2 | - | TRBD1 | TGTGCCAGCAGCCAAGGACAGGGGTACTACAATGAGCAGTTCTTC | CASSQGQGYYNEQFF
TRBJ1-2 | TRBV24-1 | - | - | TGTGCCACCAGTGACGGCTATGGCTACACCTTC | CATSDGYGYTF
TRBJ1-1 | TRBV6-2/TRBV6-3 | once | - | TGTGCCAGCAGCGCGGGACCCATGAACACTGAAGCTTTCTTT | CASSAGPMNTEAFF
TRBJ2-7 | TRBV5-6 | - | TRBD1 | TGTGCCAGCAGCTTCGGGACAGCCTCCTACGAGCAGTACTTC | CASSFGTASYEQYF
TRBJ1-4 | TRBV5-1 | - | - | TGCCCCCCGCGGGGGGATCCAACTAATGAAAAACTGTTTTTT | CPPRGDPTNEKLFF
TRBJ2-3 | TRBV13 | once | TRBD2 | TGTGCCAGCAGCCCCCCAGCGGGAGGGCCGGATACGCAGTATTTT | CASSPPAGGPDTQYF
TRBJ2-6 | TRBV10-3 | once | - | TGTGCCATCAGTGACCCCGGGGTTGTAGGGGCCAACGTCCTGACTTTC | CAISDPGVVGANVLTF
TRBJ2-5 | TRBV5-1 | - | - | TGCGCCAGCAGCTTAGTGGGGCGGGGCAACCAAGAGACCCAGTACTTC | CASSLVGRGNQETQYF
TRBJ2-5 | TRBV6-5 | - | - | TGTGCCAGCAGGGACTTCGAGACCCAGTACTTC | CASRDFETQYF